Given below is one T cell receptor (beta chain) in context. The antigen is not known. This record comes from a study of cytomegalovirus exposure and HLA in healthy donors. Study-level findings and limits: CMV serostatus stood as the only immune exposure information on hand.

Primers: 60 Vbeta forward and 13 Jbeta reverse. Original processing notes: An analysis performed later counted around 80 million unique TCR beta chains (roughly 11 million of them shared). The assay was immunoSEQ multiplex PCR, and TCRdb's table has in-frame clones only and misses some. The V and J calls and clone size were taken over from that table, and D and trimming were inferred from the DNA. The data hold fewer than 65,000 clones, with 73% observed a single time. The CDR3 is 12 amino acids. V trimming: 5 bases; J trimming: 10 bases; junction bases outside the gene matches: 3. CDR1 MNHNY and CDR2 SVGAGI come from the germline V gene (reference sequence).

This rearrangement joins TRBV6-6 to TRBJ1-4; 8 bases are a match to TRBD1. Specimen: PBMCs. The TCR comes from a man aged 50 or older in good health and CMV-seronegative. The CDR3 region is CASSAGGAKLFF. For the CDR3, the DNA is TGTGCCAGCAGTGCAGGGGGCGCAAAACTGTTTTTT.